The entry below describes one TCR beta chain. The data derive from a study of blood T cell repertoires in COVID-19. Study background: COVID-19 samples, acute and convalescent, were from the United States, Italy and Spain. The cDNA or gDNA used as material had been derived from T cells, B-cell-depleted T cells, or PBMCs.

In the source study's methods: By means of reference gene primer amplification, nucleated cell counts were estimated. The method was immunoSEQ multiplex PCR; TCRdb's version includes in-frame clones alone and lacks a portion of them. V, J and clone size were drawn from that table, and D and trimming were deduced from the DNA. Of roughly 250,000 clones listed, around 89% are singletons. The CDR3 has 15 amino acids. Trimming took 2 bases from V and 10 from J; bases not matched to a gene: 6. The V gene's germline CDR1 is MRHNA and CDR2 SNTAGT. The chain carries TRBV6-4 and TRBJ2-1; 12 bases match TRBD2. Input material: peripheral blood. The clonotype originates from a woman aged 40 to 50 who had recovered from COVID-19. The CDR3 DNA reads TGTGCCAGCAGTGACCTAGCGGGAGGGCAGGGGGAGCAGTTCTTC. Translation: CASSDLAGGQGEQFF.